The next 20 T cell receptor beta chains were all read from a single sample in a study of T cells after yellow fever vaccination. MiXCR was run by TCRdb on the 5' RACE reads, yielding one entry per CDR3 protein. The sample holds under 700,000 distinct CDR3 sequences; roughly a sixth are singletons and the top ten take about 18%. Specimen: PBMCs, collected about 5 days after the first yellow fever vaccination. Every receptor here comes from a man in his late teens or twenties who received the YFV17D yellow fever vaccine.

This clonotype appeared a few times. V is TRBV20-1 and J is TRBJ1-1, with a weak D call TRBD1 (5 bases). The CDR3 covers 14 residues. V lost 5 bases, J lost 5 bases, and 18 bases lay in between. In germline, CDR1 is DFQATT, CDR2 SNEGSKA (reference sequence). This chain's CDR3 is CSAENGGGWTEAFF. In nucleotides, the CDR3 is TGCAGTGCTGAAAATGGTGGGGGGTGGACTGAAGCTTTCTTT.

The chain is built from TRBV29-1 and TRBJ2-5, with 10 bases identical to TRBD2. The CDR3 totals 14 residues. Germline trimming cut 1 base from V and 5 bases from J; bases unmatched to any gene: 4. Germline V lookup: CDR1 SQVTM, CDR2 ANQGSEA. The CDR3 loop reads CSVEVAGGGETQYF. The CDR3 DNA follows: TGCAGCGTTGAAGTAGCGGGGGGTGGCGAGACCCAGTACTTC.

The genes are TRBV4-3 and TRBJ2-1; no firm D call. The ends were cut back, 0 bases at V and 3 bases at J, with 9 bases in the middle. CDR1 LGHNA and CDR2 YSLEER come from the germline V gene. This CDR3 region has 15 residues. CDR3 amino acids: CASSQDLANYNEQFF. In DNA form, the CDR3 reads TGCGCCAGCAGCCAAGATCTGGCGAACTACAATGAGCAGTTCTTC.

This clonotype has at least ten counts. In DNA form, the CDR3 reads TGTGCCAGCAGCTCGAAGCGGGGGAGCTCCTACGAGCAGTACTTC. This codes for CASSSKRGSSYEQYF. J is TRBJ2-7 and V is TRBV7-2; TRBD2 matches at 8 bases. This CDR3 has 15 residues. The V segment lost 4 bases and the J segment 0 bases; nucleotides outside the gene matches: 5. Germline V gives CDR1 SGHTA, CDR2 FQGNSA. Filled out from reference TRBV7-2 and TRBJ2-7, the complete variable domain reads GAGVSQSPSNKVTEKGKDVELRCDPISGHTALYWYRQSLGQGLEFLIYFQGNSAPDKSGLPSDRFSAERTGGSVSTLTIQRTQQEDSAVYLCASSSKRGSSYEQYFGPGTRLTVT.

This clonotype turned up a few times. The V gene is TRBV5-1, the J gene TRBJ2-3; perhaps TRBD2 as D (6 bases). The length of the CDR3 is 16 residues. Trimming took off 0 bases at V and 2 bases at J, with 13 bases between the two ends. Germline V gene sequence: CDR1 SGHRS, CDR2 YFSETQ. The CDR3 bases are TGCGCCAGCAGCTTGGTGGTAGCGGACTACACAGATACGCAGTATTTT. Residues: CASSLVVADYTDTQYF.

The chain uses TRBV2 and TRBJ2-3; tentative D call: TRBD1 (6 bases). Germline values: CDR1 SNHLY, CDR2 FYNNEI. V lost 7 bases, J lost 2 bases, and 10 bases lay in between. CDR3 length equals 13 residues. The CDR3 DNA sequence: TGTGCCAGCAAGGGGGAACACACAGATACGCAGTATTTT. Translated: CASKGEHTDTQYF.

V gene TRBV5-8 combines with J gene TRBJ2-1; D is tentatively TRBD1 or TRBD2 (6 bases each). V shed 4 bases and J shed 0 bases, with 17 bases lying between them. There are 17 residues in the CDR3. The germline CDR1 and CDR2 sequences are SGHTS and YDEGEE. The CDR3 loop is CASSLPNGGFSYNEQFF. CDR3 DNA sequence: TGTGCCAGCAGCCTGCCTAACGGGGGCTTCTCCTACAATGAGCAGTTCTTC.

J is TRBJ2-5 and V is TRBV7-6; D possibly uses TRBD1 or TRBD2 (6 bases each). This CDR3 comprises 16 residues. The V and J ends lost 5 bases and 5 bases respectively, with 21 bases between them. Germline-derived CDR1 and CDR2 are SGHVS and FNYEAQ. The CDR3 reads CASSPAIGGGQETQYF. The CDR3 nucleotides read TGTGCCAGCAGCCCTGCTATAGGGGGAGGTCAGGAGACCCAGTACTTC.

This clonotype was observed a few times. The chain carries TRBV11-1 and TRBJ2-6; D assignment may be TRBD1 or TRBD2 (5 bases each). The CDR3 spans 18 residues. The germline CDR1 and CDR2 sequences are SGHAT and FQDESV (reference sequence). The germline V and J ends were trimmed by 5 bases and 0 bases, with 17 bases remaining between them. The CDR3 reads CASSPIGTPSSGANVLTF. CDR3 sequence (DNA): TGTGCCAGCAGCCCTATAGGGACGCCCAGCTCTGGGGCCAACGTCCTGACTTTC.

This clonotype showed up just a few times. The rearrangement uses TRBV14 and TRBJ2-7, with D unresolved. This CDR3 contains 16 residues. Germline V gene sequence: CDR1 SGHDN, CDR2 FVKESK. The V gene lost 4 bases and the J gene lost 0 bases, with 16 bases spanning the gap. The CDR3 sequence is CASSRLTSISSYEQYF. The CDR3 DNA sequence: TGTGCCAGCAGCCGCTTGACCAGTATCTCCTCCTACGAGCAGTACTTC.

The table lists this clonotype with a few counts. The rearrangement joins TRBV7-2 to TRBJ1-1; D not certain. V was cut by 5 bases and J by 7 bases, with 14 bases left in between. The CDR3 sequence is 13 residues long. Germline-derived CDR1 and CDR2 are SGHTA and FQGNSA. For the CDR3, the DNA is TGTGCCAGCAGCCGCCCCGTGATCGGTGAAGCTTTCTTT. It specifies CASSRPVIGEAFF.

V is TRBV6-2 or TRBV6-3 and J is TRBJ1-2, with D possibly matching TRBD1 (6 bases). The V gene's germline CDR1 is MNHEY and CDR2 SVGEGT. This CDR3 is 17 amino acids long. The germline V and J ends were trimmed by 5 bases and 0 bases, with 19 bases remaining between them. CDR3 coding DNA: TGTGCCAGCAGTCTGTGGACAGATATAATGACTAACTATGGCTACACCTTC. Translation: CASSLWTDIMTNYGYTF.

In its sample, this clonotype was seen a few times. The V call is TRBV12-3 or TRBV12-4, the J call TRBJ2-2; possibly TRBD1 or TRBD2 for D (5 bases each). The ends were cut back, 6 bases at V and 0 bases at J, with 11 bases in the middle. The CDR3 is 15 residues long. CDR3 sequence (DNA): TGTGCCAGCAGGTCGGGGACCCCGAACACCGGGGAGCTGTTTTTT. Translating it yields CASRSGTPNTGELFF.

J is TRBJ1-5 and V is TRBV12-3 or TRBV12-4; 8 positions match TRBD1. V shed 6 bases, J shed 6 bases, and the junction held 10 bases outside the gene matches. This CDR3 spans 15 amino acids. The CDR3 region is CASSLQSGGGQPQHF. As DNA, the CDR3 is TGTGCCAGCAGCCTACAGTCAGGGGGCGGTCAGCCCCAGCATTTT.

This clonotype was detected a few times. The chain is built from TRBV6-6 and TRBJ2-3, with 9 bases fitting TRBD2. With 7 bases clipped from V and 6 bases from J, the junction kept 5 bases outside the gene matches. The CDR3 consists of 13 residues. Per germline, CDR1 MNHNY and CDR2 SVGAGI (reference sequence). The CDR3 region has the DNA TGTGCCAGCATCCTAGCGGGGATGGATACGCAGTATTTT. Protein: CASILAGMDTQYF.

V usage is TRBV5-8 and J usage is TRBJ1-1; TRBD1 is a possible D gene (5 bases). V shed 2 bases and J shed 10 bases, with 12 bases lying between them. Per germline, CDR1 SGHTS and CDR2 YDEGEE. The CDR3 covers 12 residues. In DNA, the CDR3 is TGTGCCAGCAGCTTAGACTTGGGGACAGCTTTCTTT. It encodes CASSLDLGTAFF.

This clonotype was seen more than once but under ten times. The rearrangement links TRBV12-3 or TRBV12-4 to TRBJ2-2; 8 nucleotides agree with TRBD2. CDR3 length: 15 amino acids. Trimming removed 5 bases from V and 5 bases from J; junction bases left unmatched: 7. CDR3 loop: CASSPRTSSTGELFF. CDR3 in DNA: TGTGCCAGCAGTCCCCGGACTAGCAGTACCGGGGAGCTGTTTTTT.

This clonotype was found a few times. The V and J genes are TRBV5-4 and TRBJ2-1, with D possibly TRBD1 on 5 matching bases. Per germline, CDR1 SGHNT and CDR2 YYREEE (reference sequence). The V end lost 0 bases, the J end lost 4 bases, and 11 bases lay between the germline ends. The CDR3 loop spans 15 amino acids. The CDR3 is CASSLAVRGYNEQFF. The CDR3 DNA reads TGTGCCAGCAGCTTGGCCGTTAGGGGTTACAATGAGCAGTTCTTC.

This clonotype was recorded at least ten times. The J gene is TRBJ1-1, the V gene TRBV5-1, with no clear D. Trimming took 0 bases from V and 4 from J, leaving 10 bases between them. CDR1 is SGHRS, CDR2 YFSETQ, per germline. The CDR3 sequence is 14 residues long. The CDR3 DNA follows: TGCGCCAGCAGCTTGGCCCCAGAGTTCACTGAAGCTTTCTTT. It codes for CASSLAPEFTEAFF. The whole variable domain, filled in from reference TRBV5-1 and TRBJ1-1, reads KAGVTQTPRYLIKTRGQQVTLSCSPISGHRSVSWYQQTPGQGLQFLFEYFSETQRNKGNFPGRFSGRQFSNSRSEMNVSTLELGDSALYLCASSLAPEFTEAFFGQGTRLTVV.

Only a few counts were recorded for this clonotype. The chain recombines TRBV2 with TRBJ2-5; weak D call: TRBD1 (6 bases). V gave up 4 bases and J gave up 1 base, with 10 bases separating them. The CDR3 sequence is 14 residues long. From germline, CDR1 is SNHLY and CDR2 FYNNEI. CDR3 DNA sequence: TGTGCCAGCAGTGTAGACAGGAGCCAAGAGACCCAGTACTTC. Translation gives CASSVDRSQETQYF.